The sequence of this T cell receptor beta chain was determined in a study of cytomegalovirus exposure and HLA in healthy donors. In germline, CDR1 is ENHRY, CDR2 SYGVKD. V shed 4 bases and J 2 bases; nucleotides not matched to a gene: 9. CDR3 length: 16 amino acids. It was with 60 Vbeta and 13 Jbeta primers that the PCR ran. Sequencing was performed with immunoSEQ multiplex PCR; in TCRdb, only in-frame clones are kept and a portion is missing. This table has about 240,000 clones, about 80% appearing once. The V call is TRBV10-3, the J call TRBJ2-7; 9 nucleotides line up with TRBD1. The sequenced material came from PBMCs. The clonotype was recovered from a woman aged 55-69 years in good health and CMV-seropositive. The CDR3 bases are TGTGCCATCAGTGGTGCCGGGACAGGGTCTGCCTACGAGCAGTACTTC. Encoded protein: CAISGAGTGSAYEQYF.